This TCR beta chain was found in a study of T cells in Graves' hyperthyroidism and ophthalmopathy. Across the study: Peripheral blood draws took place at initial diagnosis, ahead of any treatment. Study results and limitations: Ophthalmopathy stood apart from stable hyperthyroidism in a 13 V-J model.

Patients were excluded for uncontrolled infection, other autoimmune disease, pregnancy or lactation. Note on this clonotype: Antigen: not known.

V was shortened by 0 bases and J by 3 bases, with 8 bases between the two germline ends. The CDR3 length is 14 residues. Germline V CDR1 and CDR2: LGHDT, YNNKEL (reference sequence). TCR beta CDR3 sequences were amplified from RNA transcripts. An initial round of RT-PCR targeting the TCR CDR3 relied on the HTBI primer set. TCRdb recomputed calls from the multiplex PCR reads with MiXCR, one row per CDR3 protein. Counted here are 350,000 to 400,000 distinct CDR3 sequences, just under 15% occurring once; the ten biggest clones make up approximately 29%. V usage is TRBV3-1 and J usage is TRBJ2-5; TRBD2 is a possible D gene (6 bases). The TCR originated in a woman aged 25 to 39 with Graves' hyperthyroidism. What was sequenced was blood. DNA of the CDR3: TGTGCCAGCAGCCAAGAGGGGGGAGAAGAGACCCAGTACTTC. This sequence encodes CASSQEGGEETQYF.